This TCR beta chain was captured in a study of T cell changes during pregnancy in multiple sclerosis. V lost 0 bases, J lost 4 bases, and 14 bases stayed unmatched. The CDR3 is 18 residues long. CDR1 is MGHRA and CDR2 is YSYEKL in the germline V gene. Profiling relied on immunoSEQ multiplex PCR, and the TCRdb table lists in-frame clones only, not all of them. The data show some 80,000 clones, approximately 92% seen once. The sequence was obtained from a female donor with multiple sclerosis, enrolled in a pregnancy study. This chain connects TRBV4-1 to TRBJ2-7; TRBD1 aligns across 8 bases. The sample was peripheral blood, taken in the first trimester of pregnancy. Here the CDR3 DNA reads TGCGCCAGCAGCCAAGATTTCATGCAGGGGACAGGACAATACGAGCAGTACTTC. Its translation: CASSQDFMQGTGQYEQYF.